This T cell receptor (beta chain) was sequenced in a study of graft-versus-host responses after intestinal transplantation. As for the study in general: Anti-thymocyte globulin induction preceded 2 to 4 years of tacrolimus and steroid maintenance in all recipients. Study findings and constraints: Detection of GvH clones occurred in recipient marrow, and some had their first appearance in ileum or blood.

The data were produced by immunoSEQ multiplex PCR, yet TCRdb's version contains in-frame clones alone and is incomplete. The sample includes 8,000 to 10,000 clones, under 35% of them seen just once. By share, this clone counts as medium-sized. The culture paired about 200,000 irradiated violet-dye-labeled stimulators with about 200,000 CFSE-labeled responders. This CDR3 is 14 amino acids long. V was cut by 5 bases and J by 5 bases, with 16 bases left in between. Germline V gives CDR1 MNHNY, CDR2 SVGAGI (reference sequence). The gene calls are TRBV6-6 and TRBJ2-7; either TRBD1 or TRBD2 may fit D (5 bases each). The receptor comes from a human patient who was an organ donor for intestinal transplantation. The sequenced sample was alloreactive CD8+ T cells from a mixed lymphocyte reaction culture, obtained before transplantation. The subset was: CFSE-low proliferating T cells sorted from roughly 6-day pre-transplant mixed lymphocyte reaction (GvH or HvG direction). CDR3 residues: CASSGGTLGDEQYF. CDR3 nucleotide sequence: TGTGCCAGCAGTGGCGGCACCTTGGGGGACGAGCAGTACTTC.